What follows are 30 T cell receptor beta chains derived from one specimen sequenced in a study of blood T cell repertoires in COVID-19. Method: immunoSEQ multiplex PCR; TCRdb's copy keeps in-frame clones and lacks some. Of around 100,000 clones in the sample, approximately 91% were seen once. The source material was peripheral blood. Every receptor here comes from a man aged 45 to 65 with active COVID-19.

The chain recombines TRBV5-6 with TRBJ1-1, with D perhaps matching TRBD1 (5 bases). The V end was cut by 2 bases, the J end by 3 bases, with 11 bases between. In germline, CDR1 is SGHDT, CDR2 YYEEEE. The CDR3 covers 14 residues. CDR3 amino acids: CASSFGARYTEAFF. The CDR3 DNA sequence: TGTGCCAGCAGCTTTGGGGCAAGGTACACTGAAGCTTTCTTT.

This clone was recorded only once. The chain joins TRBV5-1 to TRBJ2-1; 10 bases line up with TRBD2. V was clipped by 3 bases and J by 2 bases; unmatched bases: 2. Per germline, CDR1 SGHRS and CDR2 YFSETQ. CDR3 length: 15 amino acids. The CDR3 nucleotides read TGCGCCAGCAGCTCTAGCGGGGGCACCTACAATGAGCAGTTCTTC. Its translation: CASSSSGGTYNEQFF.

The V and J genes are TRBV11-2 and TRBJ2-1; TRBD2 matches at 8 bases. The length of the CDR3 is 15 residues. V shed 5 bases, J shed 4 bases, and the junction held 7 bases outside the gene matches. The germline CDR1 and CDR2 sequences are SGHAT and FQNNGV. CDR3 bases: TGTGCCAGCAGCACCATTGGACTAGCATACAATGAGCAGTTCTTC. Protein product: CASSTIGLAYNEQFF.

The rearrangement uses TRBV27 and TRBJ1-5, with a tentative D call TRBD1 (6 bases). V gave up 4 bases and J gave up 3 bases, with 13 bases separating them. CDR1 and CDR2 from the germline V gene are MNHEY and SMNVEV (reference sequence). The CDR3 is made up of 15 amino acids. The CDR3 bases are TGTGCCAGCAGTTCCCTTCAGGGGCTCAATCAGCCCCAGCATTTT. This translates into CASSSLQGLNQPQHF.

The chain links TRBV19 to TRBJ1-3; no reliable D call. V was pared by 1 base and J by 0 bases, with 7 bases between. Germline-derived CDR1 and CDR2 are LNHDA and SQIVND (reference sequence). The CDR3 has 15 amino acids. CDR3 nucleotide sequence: TGTGCCAGTAGTATAGGTCCGGTCTCTGGAAACACCATATATTTT. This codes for CASSIGPVSGNTIYF.

The CDR3 loop reads CASRRGGIVNEKLFF. In DNA form, the CDR3 reads TGTGCCAGCAGGCGCGGGGGGATAGTTAATGAAAAACTGTTTTTT. The gene calls are TRBV6-6 and TRBJ1-4, with D perhaps TRBD1 (5 bases). The CDR3 is 15 residues long. V lost 6 bases and J 4 bases, leaving 15 bases between the germline ends. Germline V gene sequence: CDR1 MNHNY, CDR2 SVGAGI (reference sequence).

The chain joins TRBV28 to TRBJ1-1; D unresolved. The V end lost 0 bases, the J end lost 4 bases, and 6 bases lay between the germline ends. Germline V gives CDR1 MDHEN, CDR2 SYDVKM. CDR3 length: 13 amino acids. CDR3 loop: CASSLWQITEAFF. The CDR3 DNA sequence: TGTGCCAGCAGTTTATGGCAGATCACTGAAGCTTTCTTT.

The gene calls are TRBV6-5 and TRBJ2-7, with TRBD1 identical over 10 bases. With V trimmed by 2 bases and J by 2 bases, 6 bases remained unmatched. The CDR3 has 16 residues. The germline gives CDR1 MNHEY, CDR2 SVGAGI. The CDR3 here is CASSYGGQGRTYEQYF. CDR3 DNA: TGTGCCAGCAGTTACGGGGGACAGGGGAGAACCTACGAGCAGTACTTC.

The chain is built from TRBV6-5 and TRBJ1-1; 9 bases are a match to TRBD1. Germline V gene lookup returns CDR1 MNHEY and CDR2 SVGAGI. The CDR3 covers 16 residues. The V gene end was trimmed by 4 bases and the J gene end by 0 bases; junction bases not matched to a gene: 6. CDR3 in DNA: TGTGCCAGCAGTTTTTCCGGGACAGGGCTGAACACTGAAGCTTTCTTT. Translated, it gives CASSFSGTGLNTEAFF.

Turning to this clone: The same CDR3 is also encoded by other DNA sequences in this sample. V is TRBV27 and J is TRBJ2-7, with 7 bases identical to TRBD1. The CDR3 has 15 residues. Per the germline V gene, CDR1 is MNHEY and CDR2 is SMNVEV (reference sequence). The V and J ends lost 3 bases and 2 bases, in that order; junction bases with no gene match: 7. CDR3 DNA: TGTGCCAGCAGTTTTAGGGACAGAGGCCCCTACGAGCAGTACGTC. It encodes CASSFRDRGPYEQYV.

The CDR3 loop is CASSHPGGELFGYTF. In DNA form, the CDR3 reads TGCGCCAGCAGCCACCCCGGGGGGGAACTTTTTGGCTACACCTTC. This chain joins TRBV4-1 and TRBJ1-2; the D gene is possibly TRBD1 (5 bases). Germline assignment: CDR1 MGHRA and CDR2 YSYEKL. This CDR3 has 15 amino acids. Deletions cut 3 bases from V and 7 bases from J, with 18 bases between.

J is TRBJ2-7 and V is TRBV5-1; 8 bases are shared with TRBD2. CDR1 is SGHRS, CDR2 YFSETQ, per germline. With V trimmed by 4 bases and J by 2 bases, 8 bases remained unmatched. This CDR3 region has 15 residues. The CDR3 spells CASSPQSGGPYEQYF. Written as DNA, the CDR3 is TGCGCCAGCAGCCCTCAGAGCGGGGGTCCCTACGAGCAGTACTTC.

CDR3 protein: CASSLGQASFF. The CDR3 DNA reads as TGTGCCAGCAGCCTCGGACAGGCTAGCTTCTTT. The chain carries TRBV4-2 and TRBJ1-1, with 7 bases matching TRBD1. The germline V gene has CDR1 LGHNA and CDR2 YNFKEQ. J was trimmed by 14 bases and V by 4 bases; bases with no gene match: 7. CDR3 length equals 11 residues.

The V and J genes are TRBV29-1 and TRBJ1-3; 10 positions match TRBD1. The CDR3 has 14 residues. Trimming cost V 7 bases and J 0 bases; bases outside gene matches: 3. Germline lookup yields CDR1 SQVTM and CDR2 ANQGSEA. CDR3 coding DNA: TGCAGCGGGACAGGGGGTATCTCTGGAAACACCATATATTTT. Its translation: CSGTGGISGNTIYF.

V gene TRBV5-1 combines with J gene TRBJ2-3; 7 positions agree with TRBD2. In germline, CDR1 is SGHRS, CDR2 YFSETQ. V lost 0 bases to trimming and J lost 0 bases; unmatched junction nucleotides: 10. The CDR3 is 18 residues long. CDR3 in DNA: TGCGCCAGCAGCTTGGCCCCGGGAGGAATTTCGAGCACAGATACGCAGTATTTT. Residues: CASSLAPGGISSTDTQYF.

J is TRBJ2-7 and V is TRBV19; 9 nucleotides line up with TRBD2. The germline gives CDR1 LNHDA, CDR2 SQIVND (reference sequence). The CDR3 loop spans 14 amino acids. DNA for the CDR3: TGTGCCAGTACTATAGCGGGAGAACACTACGAGCAGTACGTC. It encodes CASTIAGEHYEQYV.

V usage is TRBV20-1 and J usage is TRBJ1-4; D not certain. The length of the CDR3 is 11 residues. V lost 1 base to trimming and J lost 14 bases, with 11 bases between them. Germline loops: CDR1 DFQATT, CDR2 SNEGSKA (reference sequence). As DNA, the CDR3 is TGCAGTGCTAGAGCCGGGGAAAGGCTGTTTTTT. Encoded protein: CSARAGERLFF.

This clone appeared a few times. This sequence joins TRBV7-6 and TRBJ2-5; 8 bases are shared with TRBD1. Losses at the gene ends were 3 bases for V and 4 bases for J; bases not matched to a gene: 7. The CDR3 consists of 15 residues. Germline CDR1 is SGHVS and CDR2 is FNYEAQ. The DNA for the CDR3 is TGTGCCAGCAGCTTGGCTTTACAGGGGGGAGAGACCCAGTACTTC. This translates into CASSLALQGGETQYF.

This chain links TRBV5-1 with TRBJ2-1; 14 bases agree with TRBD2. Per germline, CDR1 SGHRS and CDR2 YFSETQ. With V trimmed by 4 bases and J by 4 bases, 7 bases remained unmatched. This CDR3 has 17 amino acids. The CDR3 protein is CASSPGLAGGLYNEQFF. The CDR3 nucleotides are TGCGCCAGCAGCCCTGGACTAGCGGGAGGCCTATACAATGAGCAGTTCTTC.

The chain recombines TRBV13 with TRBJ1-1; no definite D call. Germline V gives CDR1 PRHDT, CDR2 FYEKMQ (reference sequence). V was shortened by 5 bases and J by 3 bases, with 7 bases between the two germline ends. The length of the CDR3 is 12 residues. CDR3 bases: TGTGCCAGCAGCCTGGAGGACACTGAAGCTTTCTTT. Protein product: CASSLEDTEAFF.

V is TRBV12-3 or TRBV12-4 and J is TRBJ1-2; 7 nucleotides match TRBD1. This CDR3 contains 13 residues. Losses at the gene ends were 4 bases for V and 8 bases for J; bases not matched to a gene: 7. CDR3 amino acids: CASSSWTGAGYTF. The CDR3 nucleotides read TGTGCCAGCAGTTCTTGGACAGGAGCCGGCTACACCTTC.

The CDR3 coding sequence is TGTGCCAGTACCGCAATCAGGGGAGGGCAGCCCCAGCATTTT. It translates to CASTAIRGGQPQHF. The chain employs TRBV19 and TRBJ1-5, with D tentatively TRBD1 (6 bases). Germline V gives CDR1 LNHDA, CDR2 SQIVND (reference sequence). This CDR3 is built from 14 residues. V was shortened by 7 bases and J by 7 bases, with 17 bases between the two germline ends.

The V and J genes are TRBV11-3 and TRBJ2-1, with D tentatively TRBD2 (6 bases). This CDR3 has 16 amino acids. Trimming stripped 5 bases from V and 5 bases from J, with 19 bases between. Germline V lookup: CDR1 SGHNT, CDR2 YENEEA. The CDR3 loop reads CASSPLWGGFNNEQFF. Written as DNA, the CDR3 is TGTGCCAGCAGCCCTCTCTGGGGAGGATTCAACAATGAGCAGTTCTTC.

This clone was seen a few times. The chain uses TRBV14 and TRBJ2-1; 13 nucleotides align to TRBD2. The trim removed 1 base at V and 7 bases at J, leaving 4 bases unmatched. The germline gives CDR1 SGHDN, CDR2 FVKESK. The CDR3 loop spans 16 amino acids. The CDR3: CASSQAAGLAGNEQFF. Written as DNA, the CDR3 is TGTGCCAGCAGCCAAGCCGCGGGACTAGCGGGGAATGAGCAGTTCTTC.

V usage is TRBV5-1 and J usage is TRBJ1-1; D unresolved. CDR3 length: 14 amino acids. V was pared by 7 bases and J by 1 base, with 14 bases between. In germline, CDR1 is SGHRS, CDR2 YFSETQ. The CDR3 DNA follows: TGCGCCAGCCGAGATATCGCAGGGAACACTGAAGCTTTCTTT. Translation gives CASRDIAGNTEAFF.

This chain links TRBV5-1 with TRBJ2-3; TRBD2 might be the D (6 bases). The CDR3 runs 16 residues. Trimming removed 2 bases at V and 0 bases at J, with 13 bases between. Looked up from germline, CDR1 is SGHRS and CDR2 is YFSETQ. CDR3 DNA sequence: TGCGCCAGCAGCTTCACCTCCGGGACTAGCACAGATACGCAGTATTTT. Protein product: CASSFTSGTSTDTQYF.

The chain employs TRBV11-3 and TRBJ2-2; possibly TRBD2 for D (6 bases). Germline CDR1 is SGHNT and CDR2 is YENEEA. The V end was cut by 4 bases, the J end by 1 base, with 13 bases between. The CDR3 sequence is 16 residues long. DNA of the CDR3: TGTGCCAGCAGCTCTCGTGGGACTTGGAACACCGGGGAGCTGTTTTTT. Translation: CASSSRGTWNTGELFF.

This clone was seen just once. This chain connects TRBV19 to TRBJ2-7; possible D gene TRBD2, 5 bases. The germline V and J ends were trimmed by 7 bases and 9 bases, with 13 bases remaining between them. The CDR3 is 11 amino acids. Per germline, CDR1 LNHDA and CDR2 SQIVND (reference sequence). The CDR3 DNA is TGTGCCAGTATGCCGACCGAGGGGCAGTACTTC. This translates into CASMPTEGQYF.

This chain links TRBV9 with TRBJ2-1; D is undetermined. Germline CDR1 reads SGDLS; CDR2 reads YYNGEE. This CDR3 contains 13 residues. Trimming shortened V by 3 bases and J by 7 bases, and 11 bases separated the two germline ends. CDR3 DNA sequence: TGTGCCAGCAGCGCAGAGGTTCCTAATGAGCAGTTCTTC. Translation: CASSAEVPNEQFF.

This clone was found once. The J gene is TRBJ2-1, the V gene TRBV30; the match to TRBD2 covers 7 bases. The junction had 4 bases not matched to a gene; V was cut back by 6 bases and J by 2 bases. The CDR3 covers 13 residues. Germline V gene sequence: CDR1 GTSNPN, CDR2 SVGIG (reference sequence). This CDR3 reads CACAGVTYNEQFF. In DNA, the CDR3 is TGTGCCTGCGCGGGAGTGACCTACAATGAGCAGTTCTTC.